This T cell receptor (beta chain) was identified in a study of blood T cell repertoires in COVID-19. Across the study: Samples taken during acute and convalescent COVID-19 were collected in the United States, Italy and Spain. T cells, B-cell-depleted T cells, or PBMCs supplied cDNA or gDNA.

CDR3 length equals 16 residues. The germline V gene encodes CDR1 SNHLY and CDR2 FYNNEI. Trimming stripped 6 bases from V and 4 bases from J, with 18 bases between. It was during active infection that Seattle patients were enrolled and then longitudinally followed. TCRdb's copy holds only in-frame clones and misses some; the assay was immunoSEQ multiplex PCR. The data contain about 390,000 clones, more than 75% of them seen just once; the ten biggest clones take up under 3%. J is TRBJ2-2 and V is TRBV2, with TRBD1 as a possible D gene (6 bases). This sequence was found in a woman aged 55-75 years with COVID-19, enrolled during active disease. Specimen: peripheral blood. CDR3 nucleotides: TGTGCCAGCAGCCTCTGGGGGACAAAGCTCACCGGGGAGCTGTTTTTT. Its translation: CASSLWGTKLTGELFF.